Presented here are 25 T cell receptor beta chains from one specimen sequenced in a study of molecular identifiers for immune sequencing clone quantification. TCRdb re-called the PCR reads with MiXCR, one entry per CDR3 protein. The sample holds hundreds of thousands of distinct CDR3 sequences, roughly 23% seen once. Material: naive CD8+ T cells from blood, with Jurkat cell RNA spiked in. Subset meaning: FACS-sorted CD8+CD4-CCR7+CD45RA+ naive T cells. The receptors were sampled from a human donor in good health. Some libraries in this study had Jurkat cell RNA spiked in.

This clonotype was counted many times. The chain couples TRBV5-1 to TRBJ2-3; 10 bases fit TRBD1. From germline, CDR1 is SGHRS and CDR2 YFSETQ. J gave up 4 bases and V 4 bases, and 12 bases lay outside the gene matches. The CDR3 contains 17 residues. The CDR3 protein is CASSPFWGDRGPDTQYF. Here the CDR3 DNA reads TGCGCCAGCAGCCCTTTTTGGGGGGACAGGGGCCCAGATACGCAGTATTTT.

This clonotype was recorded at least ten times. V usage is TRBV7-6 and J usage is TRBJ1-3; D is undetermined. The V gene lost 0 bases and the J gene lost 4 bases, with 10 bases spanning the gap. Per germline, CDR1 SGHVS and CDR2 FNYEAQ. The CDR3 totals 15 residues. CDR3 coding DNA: TGTGCCAGCAGCTTAGCAACCCGCTCAGGAAACACCATATATTTT. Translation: CASSLATRSGNTIYF.

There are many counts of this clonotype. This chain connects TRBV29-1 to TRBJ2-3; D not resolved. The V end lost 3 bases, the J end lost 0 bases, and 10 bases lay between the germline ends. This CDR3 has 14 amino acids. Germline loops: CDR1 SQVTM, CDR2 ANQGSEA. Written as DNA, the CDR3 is TGCAGCGTTGACGACTTCACCAGCACAGATACGCAGTATTTT. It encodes CSVDDFTSTDTQYF.

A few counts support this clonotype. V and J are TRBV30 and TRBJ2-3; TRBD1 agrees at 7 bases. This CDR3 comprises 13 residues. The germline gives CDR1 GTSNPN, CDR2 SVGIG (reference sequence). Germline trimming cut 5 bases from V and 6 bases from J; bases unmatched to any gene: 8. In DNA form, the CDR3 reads TGTGCCTGGGATCTACAGGGGTCCGATACGCAGTATTTT. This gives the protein CAWDLQGSDTQYF.

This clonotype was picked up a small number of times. The CDR3 region has the DNA TGCGCCAGCAGCCAAGATAGGTGGAGAGCCGAAGCTTTCTTT. This translates into CASSQDRWRAEAFF. The rearrangement joins TRBV4-3 to TRBJ1-1, with D hard to call. Germline-derived CDR1 and CDR2 are LGHNA and YSLEER. The CDR3 length is 14 residues. Trimming left V 0 bases short and J 8 bases short, with 13 bases between.

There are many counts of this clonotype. CDR3 nucleotides: TGCAGCGTTACACTCCAGAACACTGAAGCTTTCTTT. Residues: CSVTLQNTEAFF. The chain recombines TRBV29-1 with TRBJ1-1; D not resolved. V was trimmed by 5 bases and J by 1 base, leaving 8 bases between them. The CDR3 contains 12 residues. Germline CDR1 and CDR2: SQVTM and ANQGSEA. The full variable domain, in which reference TRBV29-1 and TRBJ1-1 provide the parts outside the CDR3, is SAVISQKPSRDICQRGTSLTIQCQVDSQVTMMFWYRQQPGQSLTLIATANQGSEATYESGFVIDKFPISRPNLTFSTLTVSNMSPEDSSIYLCSVTLQNTEAFFGQGTRLTVV.

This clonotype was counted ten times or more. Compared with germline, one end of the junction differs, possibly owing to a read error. The CDR3 protein is CASSQTYGTPLF. CDR3 bases: TGTGCCAGCAGCCAGACCTACGGTACTCCACTCTTC. The chain uses TRBV14 and TRBJ2-1; D not resolved. In germline, CDR1 is SGHDN, CDR2 FVKESK. There are 12 residues in the CDR3.

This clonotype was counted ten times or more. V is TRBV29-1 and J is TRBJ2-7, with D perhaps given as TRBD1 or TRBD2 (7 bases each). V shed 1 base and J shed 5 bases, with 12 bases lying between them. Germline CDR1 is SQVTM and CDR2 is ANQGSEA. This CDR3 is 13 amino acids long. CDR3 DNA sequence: TGCAGCGTTGAAGGGCAGGGGGGGAACGAGCAGTACTTC. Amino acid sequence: CSVEGQGGNEQYF.

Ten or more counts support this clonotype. In DNA form, the CDR3 reads TGCGCCAGCAGCCCAGGACGGCTGAACACTGAAGCTTTCTTT. Protein: CASSPGRLNTEAFF. The J gene is TRBJ1-1, the V gene TRBV5-1; no clear D. The germline V and J ends were trimmed by 4 bases and 0 bases, with 10 bases remaining between them. Germline assignment: CDR1 SGHRS and CDR2 YFSETQ. There are 14 residues in the CDR3.

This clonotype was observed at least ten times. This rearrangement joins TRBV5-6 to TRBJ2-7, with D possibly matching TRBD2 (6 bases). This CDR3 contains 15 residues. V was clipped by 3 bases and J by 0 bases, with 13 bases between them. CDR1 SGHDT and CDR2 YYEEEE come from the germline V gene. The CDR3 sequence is CASSWGVAASYEQYF. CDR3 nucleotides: TGTGCCAGCAGCTGGGGGGTTGCGGCCTCCTACGAGCAGTACTTC.

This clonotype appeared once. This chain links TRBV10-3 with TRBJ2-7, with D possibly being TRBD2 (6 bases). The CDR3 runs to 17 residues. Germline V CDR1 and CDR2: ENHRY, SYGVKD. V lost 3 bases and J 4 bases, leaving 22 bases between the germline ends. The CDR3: CAISEAGLGTGLYEQYF. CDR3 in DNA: TGTGCCATCAGTGAAGCGGGCTTGGGTACAGGACTATACGAGCAGTACTTC.

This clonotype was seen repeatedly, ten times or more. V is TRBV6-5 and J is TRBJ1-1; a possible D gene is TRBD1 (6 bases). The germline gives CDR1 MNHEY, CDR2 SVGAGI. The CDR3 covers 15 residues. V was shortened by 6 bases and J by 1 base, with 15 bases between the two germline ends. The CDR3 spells CASSQEGVANTEAFF. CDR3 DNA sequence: TGTGCCAGCAGCCAGGAGGGGGTCGCGAACACTGAAGCTTTCTTT.

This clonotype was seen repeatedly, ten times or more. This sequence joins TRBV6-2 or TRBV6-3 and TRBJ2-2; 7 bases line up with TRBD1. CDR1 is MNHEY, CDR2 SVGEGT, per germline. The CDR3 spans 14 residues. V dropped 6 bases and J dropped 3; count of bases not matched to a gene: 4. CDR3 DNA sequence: TGTGCCAGCAGACAGACAGGGCACACCGGGGAGCTGTTTTTT. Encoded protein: CASRQTGHTGELFF.

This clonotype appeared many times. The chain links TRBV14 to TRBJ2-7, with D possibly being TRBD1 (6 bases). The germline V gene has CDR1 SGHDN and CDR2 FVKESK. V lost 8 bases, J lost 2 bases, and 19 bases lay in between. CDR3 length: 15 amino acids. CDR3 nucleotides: TGTGCCAGCCGAAGTGGGGACAAACCAACCTACGAGCAGTACTTC. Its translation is CASRSGDKPTYEQYF.

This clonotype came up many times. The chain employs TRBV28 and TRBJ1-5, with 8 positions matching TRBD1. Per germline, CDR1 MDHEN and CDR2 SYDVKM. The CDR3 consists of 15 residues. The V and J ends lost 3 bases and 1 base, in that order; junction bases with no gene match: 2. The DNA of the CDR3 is TGTGCCAGCAGTTTTGGACAGGGAAGCAATCAGCCCCAGCATTTT. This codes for CASSFGQGSNQPQHF.

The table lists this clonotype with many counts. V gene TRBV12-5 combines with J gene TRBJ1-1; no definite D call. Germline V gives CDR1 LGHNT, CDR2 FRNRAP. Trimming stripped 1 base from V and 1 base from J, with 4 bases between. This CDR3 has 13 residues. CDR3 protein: CASGLAENTEAFF. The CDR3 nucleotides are TGTGCTAGTGGTTTGGCAGAGAACACTGAAGCTTTCTTT.

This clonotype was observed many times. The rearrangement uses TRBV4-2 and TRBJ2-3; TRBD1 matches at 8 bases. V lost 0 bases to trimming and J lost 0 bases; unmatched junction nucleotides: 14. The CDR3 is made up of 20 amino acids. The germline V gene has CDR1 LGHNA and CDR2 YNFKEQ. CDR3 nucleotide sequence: TGTGCCAGCAGCCAAGACCTAACCAACACCGGGACAGGTAGCACAGATACGCAGTATTTT. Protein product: CASSQDLTNTGTGSTDTQYF.

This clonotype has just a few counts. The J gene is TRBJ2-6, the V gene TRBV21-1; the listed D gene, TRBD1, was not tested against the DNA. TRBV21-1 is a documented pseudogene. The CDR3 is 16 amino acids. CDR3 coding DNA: TGTGCCAGCAGCAAAGCAGAGGGGTCTGGGGCCAACGTCCTGACTTTC. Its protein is CASSKAEGSGANVLTF.

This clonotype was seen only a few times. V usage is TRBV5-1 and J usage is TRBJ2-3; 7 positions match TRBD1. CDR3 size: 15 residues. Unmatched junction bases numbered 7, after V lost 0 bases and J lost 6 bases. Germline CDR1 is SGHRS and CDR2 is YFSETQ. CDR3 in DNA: TGCGCCAGCAGCTTGGGACAGGGTTTTTCGGATACGCAGTATTTT. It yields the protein CASSLGQGFSDTQYF.

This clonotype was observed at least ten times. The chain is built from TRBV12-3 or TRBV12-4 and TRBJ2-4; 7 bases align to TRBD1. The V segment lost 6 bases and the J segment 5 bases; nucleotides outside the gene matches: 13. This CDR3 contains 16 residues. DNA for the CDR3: TGTGCCAGCAGCCTCCCTTTAGGGCAGGGGGAAAACATTCAGTACTTC. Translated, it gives CASSLPLGQGENIQYF.

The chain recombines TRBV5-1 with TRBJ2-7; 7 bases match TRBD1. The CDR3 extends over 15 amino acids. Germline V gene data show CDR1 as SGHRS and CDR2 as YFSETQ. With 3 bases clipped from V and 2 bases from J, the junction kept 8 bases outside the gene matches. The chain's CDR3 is CASSSRDRLTYEQYF. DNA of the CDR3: TGCGCCAGCAGCTCCCGGGACAGACTAACCTACGAGCAGTACTTC.

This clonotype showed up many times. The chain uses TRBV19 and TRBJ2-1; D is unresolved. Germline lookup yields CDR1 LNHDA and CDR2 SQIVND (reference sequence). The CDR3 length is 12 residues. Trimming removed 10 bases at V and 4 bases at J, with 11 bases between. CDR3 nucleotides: TGTGCCACCAGGTCCTTATACAATGAGCAGTTCTTC. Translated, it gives CATRSLYNEQFF.

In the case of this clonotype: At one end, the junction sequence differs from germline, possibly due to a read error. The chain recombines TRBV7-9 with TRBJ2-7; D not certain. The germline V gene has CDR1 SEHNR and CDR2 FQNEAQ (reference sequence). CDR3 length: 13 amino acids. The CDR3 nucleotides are TGTGCCGGCAGCTTGGGCAGCTCCTACGAGCAGTACTTC. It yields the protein CAGSLGSSYEQYF. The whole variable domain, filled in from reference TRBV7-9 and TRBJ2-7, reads DTGVSQNPRHKITKRGQNVTFRCDPISEHNRLYWYRQTLGQGPEFLTYFQNEAQLEKSRLLSDRFSAERPKGSFSTLEIQRTEQGDSAMYLCAGSLGSSYEQYFGPGTRLTVT.

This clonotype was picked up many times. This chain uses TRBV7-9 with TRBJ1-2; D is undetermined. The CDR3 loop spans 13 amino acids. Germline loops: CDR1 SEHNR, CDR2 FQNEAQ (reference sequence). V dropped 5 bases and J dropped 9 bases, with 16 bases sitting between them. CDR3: CASSQNGPVSYTF. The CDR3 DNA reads TGTGCCAGCAGCCAAAACGGCCCAGTTAGCTACACCTTC.

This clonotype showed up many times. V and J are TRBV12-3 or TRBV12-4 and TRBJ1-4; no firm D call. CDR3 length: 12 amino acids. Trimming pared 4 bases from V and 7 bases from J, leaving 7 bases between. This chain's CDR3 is CASSWGAEKLFF. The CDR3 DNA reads TGTGCCAGCAGTTGGGGAGCTGAAAAACTGTTTTTT.